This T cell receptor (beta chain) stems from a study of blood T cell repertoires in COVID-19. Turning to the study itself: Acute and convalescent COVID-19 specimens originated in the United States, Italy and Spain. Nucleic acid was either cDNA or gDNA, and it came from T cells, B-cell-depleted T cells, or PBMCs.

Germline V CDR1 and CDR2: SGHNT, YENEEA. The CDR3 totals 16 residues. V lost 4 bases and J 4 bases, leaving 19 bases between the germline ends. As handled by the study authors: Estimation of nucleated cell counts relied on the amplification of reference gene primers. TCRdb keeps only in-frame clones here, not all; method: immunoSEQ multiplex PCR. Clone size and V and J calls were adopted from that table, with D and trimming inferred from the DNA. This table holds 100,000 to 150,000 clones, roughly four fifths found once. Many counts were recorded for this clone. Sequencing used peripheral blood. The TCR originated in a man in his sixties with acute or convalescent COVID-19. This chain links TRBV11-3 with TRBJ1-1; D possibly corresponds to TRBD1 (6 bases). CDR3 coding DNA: TGTGCCAGCAGCTCTGGGCTGGGTCAGGGGCTCACTGAAGCTTTCTTT. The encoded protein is CASSSGLGQGLTEAFF.